Following are 29 T cell receptor beta chains from one sample sequenced in a study of T cells after yellow fever vaccination. TCRdb passed the 5' RACE reads through MiXCR, listing each CDR3 protein once. The sample has more than 300,000 distinct CDR3 sequences, around 4.5% seen once. The sample in question was PBMCs, obtained 15 days after the yellow fever booster vaccination. The receptors were gathered from a man aged 18 to 30 who received the YFV17D yellow fever vaccine.

This clonotype came up many times. The chain uses TRBV29-1 and TRBJ2-7, with D hard to call. The CDR3 runs to 11 residues. Germline V gene data show CDR1 as SQVTM and CDR2 as ANQGSEA. V was cut by 6 bases and J by 3 bases, with 9 bases left in between. The CDR3 bases are TGCAGCGTCCAAGACATCTACGAGCAGTACTTC. Protein: CSVQDIYEQYF.

There are a few counts of this clonotype. The chain couples TRBV7-2 to TRBJ2-7; D gene uncertain. Trimming cost V 5 bases and J 2 bases, with 13 bases left between them. The CDR3 has 14 amino acids. In germline, CDR1 is SGHTA, CDR2 FQGNSA. The CDR3 bases are TGTGCCAGCAGCCCCCGACTTACCGCCTACGAGCAGTACTTC. Its translation is CASSPRLTAYEQYF. Based on the CDR3 plus reference TRBV7-2 and TRBJ2-7, the full variable domain is GAGVSQSPSNKVTEKGKDVELRCDPISGHTALYWYRQSLGQGLEFLIYFQGNSAPDKSGLPSDRFSAERTGGSVSTLTIQRTQQEDSAVYLCASSPRLTAYEQYFGPGTRLTVT.

Many counts were recorded for this clonotype. V gene TRBV4-1 combines with J gene TRBJ2-1; TRBD2 agrees at 9 bases. V was pared by 1 base and J by 7 bases, with 5 bases of the junction left unmatched. CDR3 length equals 15 residues. Germline V gene sequence: CDR1 MGHRA, CDR2 YSYEKL. CDR3: CASSQVGGGANEQFF. In DNA, the CDR3 is TGCGCCAGCAGCCAAGTGGGCGGGGGGGCTAATGAGCAGTTCTTC.

V gene TRBV5-1 combines with J gene TRBJ1-5; D is uncertain. V lost 0 bases and J lost 5, with 12 bases in between. Germline CDR1 and CDR2: SGHRS and YFSETQ. The CDR3 covers 15 residues. Written as DNA, the CDR3 is TGCGCCAGCAGCTTGGGGCCGCTGAGGGATCAGCCCCAGCATTTT. It is translated as CASSLGPLRDQPQHF.

This clonotype showed up many times. V is TRBV7-2 and J is TRBJ1-5, with D perhaps TRBD1 (6 bases). The CDR3 runs to 15 residues. Between the trimmed V and J ends, which lost 5 bases and 6 bases, there was a span of 17 bases. Germline CDR1 reads SGHTA; CDR2 reads FQGNSA. DNA for the CDR3: TGTGCCAGCAGCCCCGGACCCAGGGGAAGTCAGCCCCAGCATTTT. Protein sequence: CASSPGPRGSQPQHF.

The CDR3 loop is CASSQTGTSGDEQFF. CDR3 sequence (DNA): TGTGCCAGCAGCCAAACCGGGACTAGCGGGGACGAGCAGTTCTTC. This sequence joins TRBV14 and TRBJ2-1, with TRBD2 identical over 13 bases. CDR3 length equals 15 residues. Trimming took 2 bases from V and 10 from J; bases not matched to a gene: 5. CDR1 is SGHDN and CDR2 is FVKESK in the germline V gene.

This clonotype has a count of ten or more. V usage is TRBV20-1 and J usage is TRBJ2-1, with 8 bases fitting TRBD1. J lost 12 bases, V lost 4 bases, and 11 bases had no gene match. The germline V gene encodes CDR1 DFQATT and CDR2 SNEGSKA (reference sequence). The CDR3 has 13 residues. The CDR3 nucleotides read TGCAGTGCTACAGGACAGGGCGTTTGGCGGCAGTTCTTC. Its translation is CSATGQGVWRQFF.

The CDR3 is CASTPGGGGNTEAFF. The CDR3 coding sequence is TGTGCCAGCACCCCCGGGGGCGGGGGGAACACTGAAGCTTTCTTT. The chain carries TRBV12-3 or TRBV12-4 and TRBJ1-1; perhaps TRBD1 as D (6 bases). The ends were cut back, 7 bases at V and 1 base at J, with 16 bases in the middle. CDR3 length: 15 residues.

This clonotype was counted ten times or more. The V call is TRBV12-5, the J call TRBJ2-3; TRBD2 matches 9 bases. V gave up 1 base and J gave up 5 bases; unmatched junction bases: 10. Germline V gives CDR1 LGHNT, CDR2 FRNRAP. The CDR3 length is 17 residues. This CDR3 is CASGLAAAGGGRDTQYF. CDR3 sequence (DNA): TGTGCTAGTGGTTTGGCAGCCGCGGGAGGGGGGCGAGATACGCAGTATTTT.

This clonotype came up many times. CDR3 nucleotides: TGTGCCAGCAGCGTAGCGAATTCTCGCACAGATACGCAGTATTTT. Protein sequence: CASSVANSRTDTQYF. V gene TRBV9 combines with J gene TRBJ2-3; D gene ambiguous. The germline V gene has CDR1 SGDLS and CDR2 YYNGEE. V was shortened by 0 bases and J by 1 base, with 9 bases between the two germline ends. The CDR3 runs 15 residues.

This chain joins TRBV20-1 and TRBJ1-6, with a weak D call TRBD1 (5 bases). Germline-derived CDR1 and CDR2 are DFQATT and SNEGSKA (reference sequence). The V and J ends lost 5 bases and 7 bases respectively, with 21 bases between them. CDR3 length equals 16 residues. CDR3 amino acids: CSAPPLLDSSNSPLHF. The CDR3 DNA follows: TGCAGTGCTCCCCCCCTACTTGACAGCTCAAATTCACCCCTCCACTTT.

As to this clonotype: Likely a read error: the CDR3 ends without its conserved phenylalanine or tryptophan. The DNA is omitted, as the CDR3 cannot be located on it reliably, and the CDR3 follows TCRdb's listing. The CDR3 spells CASSLYSSQSY. The rearrangement joins TRBV5-6 to TRBJ1-2. Germline CDR1 reads SGHDT; CDR2 reads YYEEEE. The CDR3 sequence runs 11 residues, both termini included.

This clonotype was recorded many times. The rearrangement joins TRBV6-5 to TRBJ2-7; D assignment may be TRBD1 or TRBD2 (5 bases each). Germline V gives CDR1 MNHEY, CDR2 SVGAGI. Trimming cost V 6 bases and J 4 bases, with 16 bases left between them. The CDR3 is made up of 14 amino acids. The CDR3 spells CASSQPGPPYEQYF. For the CDR3, the DNA is TGTGCCAGCAGCCAACCGGGACCTCCTTACGAGCAGTACTTC.

This clonotype was observed once. A clone one base away is much larger, so this may be a read error. Lacking the conserved final phenylalanine or tryptophan, this CDR3 likely reflects a read error. The V and J genes are TRBV11-2 and TRBJ1-1, with D hard to call. Deletions cut 1 base from V and 6 bases from J, with 9 bases between. CDR3 length equals 13 residues. CDR1 is SGHAT, CDR2 FQNNGV, per germline. The CDR3 spells CASSLVTRAEAFI. The CDR3 nucleotides read TGTGCCAGCAGCTTAGTGACGCGGGCTGAAGCTTTCATT.

This clonotype was seen repeatedly, ten times or more. The V and J genes are TRBV4-1 and TRBJ2-3; 7 positions match TRBD2. After removal of 0 bases from V and 6 bases from J, the junction contained 6 bases not matched to a gene. The CDR3 is made up of 15 amino acids. Germline V gene sequence: CDR1 MGHRA, CDR2 YSYEKL. The CDR3 sequence is CASSQELTSQDTQYF. The DNA for the CDR3 is TGCGCCAGCAGCCAAGAATTGACTAGCCAGGATACGCAGTATTTT.

The chain's CDR3 is CASRPYGGGAIKETQYF. The CDR3 bases are TGTGCCAGCAGACCATACGGGGGGGGGGCCATTAAAGAGACCCAGTACTTC. The chain employs TRBV6-5 and TRBJ2-5; the match to TRBD2 covers 8 bases. V shed 6 bases and J 3 bases; nucleotides not matched to a gene: 15. This CDR3 region has 17 residues. The germline V gene has CDR1 MNHEY and CDR2 SVGAGI.

This clonotype has a handful of counts. The chain employs TRBV5-6 and TRBJ2-7; the match to TRBD1 covers 8 bases. Germline V gene sequence: CDR1 SGHDT, CDR2 YYEEEE. With 5 bases clipped from V and 5 bases from J, the junction kept 3 bases outside the gene matches. The CDR3 is 12 amino acids. This chain's CDR3 is CASRAGGDEQYV. CDR3 nucleotide sequence: TGTGCCAGCAGGGCAGGGGGCGACGAGCAGTACGTC.

The table lists this clonotype with many counts. The chain uses TRBV7-2 and TRBJ2-5, with D tentatively TRBD1 or TRBD2 (6 bases each). The CDR3 contains 18 residues. Trimming took 5 bases from V and 0 from J, leaving 22 bases between them. The germline V gene encodes CDR1 SGHTA and CDR2 FQGNSA. The CDR3 here is CASSPGAFSGWYQETQYF. CDR3 sequence (DNA): TGTGCCAGCAGCCCGGGGGCCTTTTCCGGTTGGTACCAAGAGACCCAGTACTTC.

The chain is built from TRBV19 and TRBJ1-2; 9 bases fit TRBD1. After removal of 6 bases from V and 3 bases from J, the junction contained 8 bases not matched to a gene. The germline V gene has CDR1 LNHDA and CDR2 SQIVND (reference sequence). The length of the CDR3 is 15 residues. The CDR3 DNA reads as TGTGCCAGTAGAATCCCGGGACAGGGTGACTATGGCTACACCTTC. Amino acids: CASRIPGQGDYGYTF.

Ten or more counts support this clonotype. J is TRBJ2-2 and V is TRBV5-1; TRBD1 aligns across 9 bases. Per germline, CDR1 SGHRS and CDR2 YFSETQ. The V segment lost 4 bases and the J segment 5 bases; nucleotides outside the gene matches: 6. The CDR3 length is 15 residues. The CDR3 region has the DNA TGCGCCAGCAGCCCAGGGACAGGGTGGACCGGGGAGCTGTTTTTT. This codes for CASSPGTGWTGELFF.

This clonotype appeared many times. The CDR3 nucleotides are TGTGCCTGGAAGCTTGACAGGGGACCCACTGAAGCTTTCTTT. The encoded protein is CAWKLDRGPTEAFF. This rearrangement joins TRBV30 to TRBJ1-1, with TRBD1 matching 8 bases. V lost 4 bases and J lost 4; bases outside the gene matches: 8. CDR1 is GTSNPN, CDR2 SVGIG, per germline (reference sequence). This CDR3 has 14 residues.

This clonotype was recorded many times. The chain is built from TRBV4-3 and TRBJ1-5; D remains ambiguous. The CDR3 runs 15 residues. V shed 0 bases and J shed 7 bases, with 13 bases lying between them. Germline assignment: CDR1 LGHNA and CDR2 YSLEER. The CDR3 DNA follows: TGCGCCAGCAGCCAAGATCTACGGGTAGGGCAGCCCCAGCATTTT. It specifies CASSQDLRVGQPQHF.

V usage is TRBV7-2 and J usage is TRBJ2-4; D might be TRBD2 (6 bases). The CDR3 sequence is 15 residues long. Trimming shortened V by 5 bases and J by 1 base, and 12 bases separated the two germline ends. Germline V gene lookup returns CDR1 SGHTA and CDR2 FQGNSA. CDR3: CASSVSGGAKNIQYF. The CDR3 DNA reads as TGTGCCAGCAGCGTCAGCGGAGGGGCCAAAAACATTCAGTACTTC. Together with reference TRBV7-2 and TRBJ2-4, the CDR3 gives the full variable domain: GAGVSQSPSNKVTEKGKDVELRCDPISGHTALYWYRQSLGQGLEFLIYFQGNSAPDKSGLPSDRFSAERTGGSVSTLTIQRTQQEDSAVYLCASSVSGGAKNIQYFGAGTRLSVL.

This clonotype was counted ten times or more. This chain uses TRBV6-5 with TRBJ2-5; 7 bases map to TRBD1. The length of the CDR3 is 13 residues. Germline CDR1 MNHEY, CDR2 SVGAGI. V was pared by 6 bases and J by 7 bases, with 8 bases of the junction left unmatched. The CDR3 sequence: CASSFRDSGTQYF. The CDR3 coding sequence is TGTGCCAGCAGCTTCCGGGACAGTGGGACCCAGTACTTC.

This clonotype was detected ten times or more. The chain combines TRBV5-1 with TRBJ2-3; 12 bases are shared with TRBD1. Trimming took 0 bases from V and 5 from J; bases not matched to a gene: 4. This CDR3 has 16 amino acids. The V gene's germline CDR1 is SGHRS and CDR2 YFSETQ. The CDR3 reads CASSLGDRGPGDTQYF. The DNA of the CDR3 is TGCGCCAGCAGCTTGGGGGACAGGGGGCCGGGAGATACGCAGTATTTT.

The V call is TRBV20-1, the J call TRBJ2-1; 14 bases agree with TRBD2. The CDR3 extends over 13 amino acids. Germline V gene lookup returns CDR1 DFQATT and CDR2 SNEGSKA (reference sequence). The V and J ends lost 6 bases and 9 bases, in that order; junction bases with no gene match: 4. In nucleotides, the CDR3 is TGCAGTGCCGGACTAGCGGGGGGTAGTGAGCAGTTCTTC. Residues: CSAGLAGGSEQFF.

This clonotype has only a few counts. This chain links TRBV10-2 with TRBJ2-1; maybe TRBD1 (8 bases). This CDR3 is 14 amino acids long. Trimming cost V 6 bases and J 7 bases, with 16 bases left between them. The germline V gene encodes CDR1 WSHSY and CDR2 SAAADI. As DNA, the CDR3 is TGCGCCAGCAGGGACAGGGAGGGGTGGAATGAGCAGTTCTTC. This codes for CASRDREGWNEQFF.

This clonotype was picked up many times. At one of its ends the junction is not consistent with the germline gene, which may arise from a read error. The gene calls are TRBV6-5 and TRBJ2-7; D possibly corresponds to TRBD2 (5 bases). CDR1 is MNHEY, CDR2 SVGAGI, per germline. The length of the CDR3 is 14 residues. CDR3 DNA: TGTGCCAGCAGGGCCGGCACGGGAATGACCAGAGAGGACTTC. Its protein product is CASRAGTGMTREDF.

This chain joins TRBV4-3 and TRBJ2-5, with 10 bases identical to TRBD2. The V gene end was trimmed by 1 base and the J gene end by 5 bases; junction bases not matched to a gene: 4. The germline V gene encodes CDR1 LGHNA and CDR2 YSLEER. The CDR3 runs to 15 residues. The CDR3 here is CASSQGLAGRETQYF. CDR3 bases: TGCGCCAGCAGCCAAGGACTAGCGGGCAGGGAGACCCAGTACTTC.